Following are 4 T cell receptor beta chains from one sample sequenced in a study of T-cell reconstitution after alpha-beta-depleted transplantation in children. A library of TCRbeta sequences, prepared with unique molecular identifiers, was generated. TCRdb redid the calling of the PCR reads with MiXCR, one entry per CDR3 protein. The table lists hundreds of thousands of distinct CDR3 sequences, about 15% of them singletons, with about 1.1% in the top ten. The sequences come from PBMCs from the stem cell graft donor, collected from the stem cell graft. The receptor source for this set is a human donor who donated a stem cell graft to a child with acute myeloid leukemia.

This clonotype has ten or more counts. J is TRBJ2-1 and V is TRBV4-2; D may match TRBD1 or TRBD2 (7 bases each). This CDR3 has 15 amino acids. Germline loops: CDR1 LGHNA, CDR2 YNFKEQ. The germline V and J ends were trimmed by 2 bases and 3 bases, with 11 bases remaining between them. CDR3 DNA sequence: TGTGCCAGCAGCCAACAGGGGGGGGGCTACAATGAGCAGTTCTTC. Translating it yields CASSQQGGGYNEQFF.

This clonotype has a count of ten or more. V usage is TRBV7-2 and J usage is TRBJ1-2, with TRBD1 as a possible D gene (5 bases). CDR1 and CDR2 from the germline V gene are SGHTA and FQGNSA. The V end lost 4 bases, the J end lost 8 bases, and 17 bases lay between the germline ends. The length of the CDR3 is 14 residues. CDR3 loop: CASSSRVVRGGYTF. The CDR3 nucleotides are TGTGCCAGCAGCTCCAGGGTGGTGAGAGGCGGCTACACCTTC.

The rearrangement uses TRBV5-1 and TRBJ2-2; tentatively, D is TRBD1 (6 bases). Germline V gene sequence: CDR1 SGHRS, CDR2 YFSETQ. This CDR3 spans 15 amino acids. Trimming cost V 2 bases and J 5 bases, with 13 bases left between them. CDR3 protein: CASSLRDRLTGELFF. In nucleotides, the CDR3 is TGCGCCAGCAGCTTAAGAGACAGGTTAACCGGGGAGCTGTTTTTT.

There are many counts of this clonotype. The chain is built from TRBV20-1 and TRBJ2-7; 8 nucleotides match TRBD2. The CDR3 covers 13 residues. V dropped 4 bases and J dropped 1; count of bases not matched to a gene: 3. The germline V gene encodes CDR1 DFQATT and CDR2 SNEGSKA (reference sequence). The CDR3 nucleotides are TGCAGTGCTAATAGCGGGGCTTCCTACGAGCAGTACTTC. This gives the protein CSANSGASYEQYF.